These 13 T cell receptor beta chains were all obtained from the same sample, sequenced in a study of human T cells and chemical hapten exposure. TCRdb processed the RACE reads anew with MiXCR; each CDR3 protein has one entry. Of 150,000 to 200,000 distinct CDR3 sequences in the sample, 13% to 15% were seen once. The time point was: patch test 1, 2 weeks after DPC sensitization. The treatment: therapeutic diphenylcyclopropenone sensitization with weekly scalp DPC. The sample here was whole blood, taken in connection with sensitization to the hapten diphenylcyclopropenone (DPC). Source of these receptors: a woman in her 30s with alopecia areata. Some clones in this sample may be carry-over from other donors' samples.

This clonotype turned up a few times. The chain recombines TRBV7-8 with TRBJ2-2; 10 bases fit TRBD1. Germline CDR1 SGHVS, CDR2 FQNEAQ. The CDR3 covers 15 residues. The ends lost 5 bases at V and 6 bases at J; junction bases unmatched: 6. CDR3 in DNA: TGTGCCAGCAGCCGGGACAGGGGCTGGCCCGGGGAGCTGTTTTTT. Its translation is CASSRDRGWPGELFF.

The V gene is TRBV28, the J gene TRBJ2-7; the D gene is possibly TRBD1 (6 bases). Germline V lookup: CDR1 MDHEN, CDR2 SYDVKM. Trimming took off 2 bases at V and 3 bases at J, with 20 bases between the two ends. The CDR3 has 17 residues. The CDR3 DNA sequence: TGTGCCAGCAGTTTACCCCATCCGGGACATCAGATCTACGAGCAGTACTTC. The encoded protein is CASSLPHPGHQIYEQYF.

At least ten counts were recorded for this clonotype. The chain couples TRBV7-9 to TRBJ1-1; tentatively, D is TRBD1 (5 bases). V was trimmed by 5 bases and J by 1 base, leaving 17 bases between them. The germline V gene has CDR1 SEHNR and CDR2 FQNEAQ (reference sequence). There are 16 residues in the CDR3. CDR3 bases: TGTGCCAGCAGCCCCGTATTGGGCAGGGCGAACACTGAAGCTTTCTTT. This encodes CASSPVLGRANTEAFF.

The chain recombines TRBV28 with TRBJ1-6; TRBD1 aligns across 7 bases. Losses at the gene ends were 3 bases for V and 7 bases for J; bases not matched to a gene: 6. There are 15 residues in the CDR3. The V gene's germline CDR1 is MDHEN and CDR2 SYDVKM. The chain's CDR3 is CASSLAGGYNSPLHF. For the CDR3, the DNA is TGTGCCAGCAGTTTGGCAGGGGGATACAATTCACCCCTCCACTTT.

This clonotype was counted at least ten times. The gene calls are TRBV9 and TRBJ1-2, with 8 bases matching TRBD1. V lost 0 bases and J lost 3; bases outside the gene matches: 4. The CDR3 runs 15 residues. The germline V gene encodes CDR1 SGDLS and CDR2 YYNGEE. CDR3 sequence: CASSVVETGDYGYTF. The CDR3 coding sequence is TGTGCCAGCAGCGTAGTTGAGACAGGGGACTATGGCTACACCTTC.

The sample holds a few counts of this clonotype. This chain connects TRBV4-2 to TRBJ1-1; D unclear. Germline-derived CDR1 and CDR2 are LGHNA and YNFKEQ. The CDR3 consists of 12 residues. V lost 1 base, J lost 4 bases, and 4 bases lay in between. CDR3 in DNA: TGTGCCAGCAGCCAAGTACCCACTGAAGCTTTCTTT. Translating it yields CASSQVPTEAFF.

The sample holds a few counts of this clonotype. The genes are TRBV5-4 and TRBJ2-7, with D perhaps assigned TRBD1 or TRBD2 (5 bases each). Germline V lookup: CDR1 SGHNT, CDR2 YYREEE (reference sequence). CDR3 length equals 13 residues. V was trimmed by 1 base and J by 5 bases, leaving 10 bases between them. The CDR3 region is CASSLRDLDEQYF. CDR3 sequence (DNA): TGTGCCAGCAGCTTGAGGGACCTCGACGAGCAGTACTTC.

This clonotype was seen more than once but under ten times. V gene TRBV2 combines with J gene TRBJ2-5, with D perhaps assigned TRBD1 or TRBD2 (5 bases each). In germline, CDR1 is SNHLY, CDR2 FYNNEI. Trimming shortened V by 4 bases and J by 5 bases, and 20 bases separated the two germline ends. The CDR3 has 16 amino acids. CDR3 DNA: TGTGCCAGCAGTGTAGTGTCGGGACGGGGACGGGAGACCCAGTACTTC. Amino acids: CASSVVSGRGRETQYF.

This clonotype was observed a few times. The chain recombines TRBV4-3 with TRBJ1-1, with D possibly TRBD1 on 5 matching bases. Trimming pared 0 bases from V and 0 bases from J, leaving 14 bases between. CDR1 LGHNA and CDR2 YSLEER come from the germline V gene. The CDR3 length is 17 residues. The CDR3 DNA is TGCGCCAGCAGCCAAGAAATTGGGGGGTTCATGAACACTGAAGCTTTCTTT. Translated: CASSQEIGGFMNTEAFF.

Only a few counts were recorded for this clonotype. CDR3 protein: CASSLAETGPQHF. CDR3 in DNA: TGTGCCAGCAGCTTAGCTGAGACAGGGCCCCAGCATTTT. The chain is built from TRBV7-9 and TRBJ1-5, with TRBD1 as a possible D gene (6 bases). The ends were cut back, 0 bases at V and 9 bases at J, with 9 bases in the middle. The CDR3 contains 13 residues. Germline assignment: CDR1 SEHNR and CDR2 FQNEAQ (reference sequence). Combining the CDR3 with reference TRBV7-9 and TRBJ1-5 gives the whole variable domain DTGVSQNPRHKITKRGQNVTFRCDPISEHNRLYWYRQTLGQGPEFLTYFQNEAQLEKSRLLSDRFSAERPKGSFSTLEIQRTEQGDSAMYLCASSLAETGPQHFGDGTRLSIL.

V and J are TRBV11-3 and TRBJ2-5; TRBD1 matches at 7 bases. This CDR3 spans 16 amino acids. Germline assignment: CDR1 SGHNT and CDR2 YENEEA. The V and J ends lost 2 bases and 0 bases, in that order; junction bases with no gene match: 6. CDR3 protein: CASSLITGEYQETQYF. The CDR3 DNA reads as TGTGCCAGCAGCTTAATAACAGGGGAGTACCAAGAGACCCAGTACTTC.

V gene TRBV6-1 combines with J gene TRBJ1-5, with D possibly being TRBD1 (6 bases). Germline V gene sequence: CDR1 MNHNS, CDR2 SASEGT. V lost 6 bases and J lost 0, with 9 bases in between. The CDR3 is 14 residues long. CDR3 nucleotide sequence: TGTGCCAGCAGGGGGACAAGTAGCAATCAGCCCCAGCATTTT. Translation: CASRGTSSNQPQHF.

This clonotype was picked up a small number of times. The rearrangement joins TRBV14 to TRBJ1-2, with 10 positions matching TRBD1. Germline lookup yields CDR1 SGHDN and CDR2 FVKESK. The CDR3 contains 13 residues. J was trimmed by 13 bases and V by 1 base; bases with no gene match: 6. This CDR3 is CASSQVDRGQSTF. DNA of the CDR3: TGTGCCAGCAGCCAAGTCGACAGGGGGCAAAGCACCTTC.